This T cell receptor (beta chain) is drawn from a study of early T cells in non-severe SARS-CoV-2 infection (dated by TCRdb to about 2021). For the wider study: Bulk RNA from unsorted whole blood was used for TCR sequencing, so alpha and beta chains could not be paired.

As for this clonotype: Its antigen target is currently unknown. Within one base of it there is no much larger clone, and no base qualities were kept.

V sheds 1 base and J sheds 6 bases, leaving 17 bases between their ends. Per the germline V gene, SGHTA is the CDR1 and FQGNSA is the CDR2. Spanning cysteine to phenylalanine, the CDR3 consists of 16 amino acids. CDR3 DNA is the only sequence kept; it has 48 bases, read in frame from the first base. The library was prepared using 5' RACE. Sequencing took place on a NextSeq 500. To correct for sequencing error and PCR bias, the TCR library protocol tagged individual cDNA molecules with unique molecular identifiers. Sequencing covered both TCR alpha and beta chains, and within each sample the abundances of alpha and beta sequences were tightly co-correlated. On the study's bioinformatics: Decombinator V4 was used to annotate TCR sequences for V gene, J gene and CDR3. Expanded TCRs were defined as changing significantly between any two time points under a Poisson model with p below 0.0001. TCR abundances were normalised to the total number of TCRs sequenced per sample and were expressed as counts per million. MAIT TCRs were defined by TRAV1-2 paired with TRAJ12, TRAJ20 or TRAJ33, and iNKT TCRs by TRAV10 paired with TRAJ18. VDJdb, accessed 1 November 2021, was searched for CMV, EBV and SARS-CoV-2 annotated TCRs, with TCRs annotated for multiple antigens excluded. Starting from the raw public reads, TCRdb applied fastp trimming at Q25, assembled clones with MiXCR and retained in-frame beta chains. Identical CDR3 protein sequences are pooled into one entry, listed with their most common genes and DNA. The V and J calls follow TCRdb's processing rather than the paper's. This sample is represented by 65,000 to 95,000 distinct CDR3 sequences; 13% to 15% of them were singletons. Roughly 11% of the sample goes to the ten largest clones.

Broad study findings and their caveats: VDJdb matching was skewed toward anti-spike CD8 responses and likely underestimated virus-specific expansions by missing private and CD4 specificities.

Set within a cohort of healthcare workers in London, UK, this nested case-control study involved weekly PCR testing of nasopharyngeal swabs along with blood sampling. Healthcare workers were recruited during the week of the UK lockdown, between 23 and 31 March 2020, and followed weekly for up to roughly 15 weeks. Sequencing input: whole blood. The chain joins TRBV7-2 to TRBJ2-3; too little of a D gene remains to name it. This TCR was recovered from an adult who was a healthcare worker with PCR-confirmed SARS-CoV-2 infection or an uninfected control (not recorded which). CDR3 reads: CASSLEVPQPTDTQYF. The DNA is TGTGCCAGCAGCTTAGAGGTCCCGCAACCAACTGATACGCAGTATTTT.